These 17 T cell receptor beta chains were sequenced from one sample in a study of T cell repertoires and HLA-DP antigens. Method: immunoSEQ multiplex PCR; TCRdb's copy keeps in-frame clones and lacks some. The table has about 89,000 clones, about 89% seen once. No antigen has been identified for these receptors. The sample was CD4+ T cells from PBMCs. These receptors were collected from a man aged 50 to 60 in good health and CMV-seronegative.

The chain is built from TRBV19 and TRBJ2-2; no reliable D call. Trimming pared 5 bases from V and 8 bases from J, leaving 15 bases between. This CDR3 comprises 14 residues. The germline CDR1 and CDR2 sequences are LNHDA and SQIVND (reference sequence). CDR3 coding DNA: TGTGCCAGTAGTTTAACGGGTTTTTGGGGGGAGCTGTTTTTT. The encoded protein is CASSLTGFWGELFF.

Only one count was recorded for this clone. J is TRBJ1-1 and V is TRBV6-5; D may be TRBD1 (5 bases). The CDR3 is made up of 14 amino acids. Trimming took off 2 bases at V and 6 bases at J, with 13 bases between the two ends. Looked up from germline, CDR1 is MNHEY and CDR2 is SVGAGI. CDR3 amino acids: CASSYGGPGAEAFF. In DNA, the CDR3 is TGTGCCAGCAGTTACGGGGGACCGGGCGCTGAAGCTTTCTTT.

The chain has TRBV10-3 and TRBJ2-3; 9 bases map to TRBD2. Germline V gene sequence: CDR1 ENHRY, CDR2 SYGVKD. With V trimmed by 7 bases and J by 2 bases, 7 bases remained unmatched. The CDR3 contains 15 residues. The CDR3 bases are TGTGCCATCACCTCTAGCGGGGCCTTCACAGATACGCAGTATTTT. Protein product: CAITSSGAFTDTQYF.

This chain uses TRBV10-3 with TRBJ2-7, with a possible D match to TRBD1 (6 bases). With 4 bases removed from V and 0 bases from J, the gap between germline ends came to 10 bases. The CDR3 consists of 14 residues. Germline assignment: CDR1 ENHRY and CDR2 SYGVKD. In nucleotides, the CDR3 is TGTGCCATCAGTGGCCGGGACAACTCCTACGAGCAGTACTTC. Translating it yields CAISGRDNSYEQYF.

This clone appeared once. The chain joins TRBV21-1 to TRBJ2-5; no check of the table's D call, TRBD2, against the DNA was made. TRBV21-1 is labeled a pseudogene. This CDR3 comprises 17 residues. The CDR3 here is CASSKGLAGMYQETQYF. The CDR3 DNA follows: TGTGCCAGCAGCAAAGGGCTAGCGGGGATGTACCAAGAGACCCAGTACTTC.

CDR3 sequence: CASSEDRPSTDTQYF. The CDR3, as DNA: TGTGCCAGCAGCGAGGACAGGCCCAGCACAGATACGCAGTATTTT. The chain uses TRBV7-2 and TRBJ2-3; 7 positions match TRBD1. The CDR3 extends over 15 amino acids. Germline V gene data show CDR1 as SGHTA and CDR2 as FQGNSA. The trim removed 5 bases at V and 0 bases at J, leaving 5 bases unmatched.

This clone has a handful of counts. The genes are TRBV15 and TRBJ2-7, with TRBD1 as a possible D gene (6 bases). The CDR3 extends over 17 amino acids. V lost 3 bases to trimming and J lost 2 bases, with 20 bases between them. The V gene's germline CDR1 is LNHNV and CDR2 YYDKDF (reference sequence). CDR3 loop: CATSRTLGHSKPYEQYF. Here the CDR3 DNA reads TGTGCCACCAGCAGGACCCTGGGACATTCCAAACCCTACGAGCAGTACTTC.

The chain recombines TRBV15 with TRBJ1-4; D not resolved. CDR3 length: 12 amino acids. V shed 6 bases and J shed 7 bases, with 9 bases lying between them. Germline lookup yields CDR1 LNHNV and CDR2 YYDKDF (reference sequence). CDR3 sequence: CATRSVGEKLFF. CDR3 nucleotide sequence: TGTGCCACCAGGAGCGTAGGTGAAAAACTGTTTTTT.

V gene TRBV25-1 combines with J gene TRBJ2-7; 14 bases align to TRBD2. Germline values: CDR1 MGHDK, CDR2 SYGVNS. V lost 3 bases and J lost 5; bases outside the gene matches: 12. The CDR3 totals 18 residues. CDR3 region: CASSDRGTSGRMAHEQYF. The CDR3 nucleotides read TGTGCCAGCAGTGACAGGGGGACTAGCGGGAGAATGGCCCACGAGCAGTACTTC.

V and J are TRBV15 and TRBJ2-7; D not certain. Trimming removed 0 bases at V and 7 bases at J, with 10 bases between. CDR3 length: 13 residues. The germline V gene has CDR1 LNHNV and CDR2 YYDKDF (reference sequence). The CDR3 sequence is CATSRDPREEQYF. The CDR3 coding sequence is TGTGCCACCAGCAGAGATCCTAGGGAAGAGCAGTACTTC.

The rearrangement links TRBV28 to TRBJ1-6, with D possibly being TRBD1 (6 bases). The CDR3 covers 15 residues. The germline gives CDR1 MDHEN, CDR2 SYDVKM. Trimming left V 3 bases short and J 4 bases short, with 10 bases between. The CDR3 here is CASSLYTGYNSPLHF. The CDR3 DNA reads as TGTGCCAGCAGTTTGTACACAGGGTATAATTCACCCCTCCACTTT.

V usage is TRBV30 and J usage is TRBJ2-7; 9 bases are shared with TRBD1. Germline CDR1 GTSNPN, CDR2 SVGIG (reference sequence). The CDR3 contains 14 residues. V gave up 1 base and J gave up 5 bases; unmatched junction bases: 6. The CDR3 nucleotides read TGTGCCTGGAGTGGGTGGACAGGGGTGGACGAGCAGTACTTC. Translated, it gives CAWSGWTGVDEQYF.

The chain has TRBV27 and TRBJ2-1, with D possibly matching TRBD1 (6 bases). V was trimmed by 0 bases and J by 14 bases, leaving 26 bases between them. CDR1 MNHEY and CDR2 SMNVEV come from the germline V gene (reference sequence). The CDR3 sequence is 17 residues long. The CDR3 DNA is TGTGCCAGCAGTTTATCAGTTCTAAACCGGGACACCCTAGGGGAGTTCTTC. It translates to CASSLSVLNRDTLGEFF.

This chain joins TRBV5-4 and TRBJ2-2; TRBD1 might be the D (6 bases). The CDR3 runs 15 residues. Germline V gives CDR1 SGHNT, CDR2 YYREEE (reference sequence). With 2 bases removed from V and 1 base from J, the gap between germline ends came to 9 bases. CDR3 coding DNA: TGTGCCAGCAGCTTTTTACAGGGGAACACCGGGGAGCTGTTTTTT. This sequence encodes CASSFLQGNTGELFF.

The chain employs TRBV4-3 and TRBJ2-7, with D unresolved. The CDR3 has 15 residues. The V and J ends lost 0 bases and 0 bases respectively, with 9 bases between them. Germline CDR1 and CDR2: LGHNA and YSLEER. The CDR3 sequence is CASSQEFRASYEQYF. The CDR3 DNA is TGCGCCAGCAGCCAAGAGTTCCGGGCCTCCTACGAGCAGTACTTC.

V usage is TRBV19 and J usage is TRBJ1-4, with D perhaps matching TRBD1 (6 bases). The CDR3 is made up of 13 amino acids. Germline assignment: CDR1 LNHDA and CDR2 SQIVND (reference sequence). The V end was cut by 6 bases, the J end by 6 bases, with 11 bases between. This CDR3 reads CASSWTDDEKLFF. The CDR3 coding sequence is TGTGCCAGTAGCTGGACAGACGATGAAAAACTGTTTTTT.

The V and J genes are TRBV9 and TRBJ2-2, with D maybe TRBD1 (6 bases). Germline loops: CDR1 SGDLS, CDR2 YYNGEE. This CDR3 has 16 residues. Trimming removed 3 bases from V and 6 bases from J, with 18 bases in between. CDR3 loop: CASSADGVTGPGELFF. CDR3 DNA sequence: TGTGCCAGCAGCGCCGACGGGGTCACAGGGCCCGGGGAGCTGTTTTTT.